A selection of T cell receptor beta chains follows, all from one sample in a study of blood T cell repertoires in COVID-19. Some clones are missing from TCRdb's copy, which holds only in-frame ones; the method was immunoSEQ multiplex PCR. The sample has 170,000 or so clones; around four fifths are singletons. Material: peripheral blood. The receptors stem from a woman aged 40 to 55 with COVID-19, enrolled during active disease. CDR3s include the opening cysteine and the closing phenylalanine or tryptophan. A D gene is named only where the DNA matches it firmly. Part of the rows lack a size; the others show once, few, many or a class for expanded clones.

D gene,V gene,clone size,J gene,CDR3 protein,CDR3 DNA
NA,TRBV4-1,NA,TRBJ1-2,CASSQYVGARGYTF,TGCGCCAGCAGCCAATATGTGGGGGCGCGGGGCTACACCTTC
TRBD1,TRBV6-5,NA,TRBJ1-2,CASSYLQGNYGYTF,TGTGCCAGCAGTTACCTACAGGGGAACTATGGCTACACCTTC
NA,TRBV6-5,NA,TRBJ2-3,CASQGVDTQYF,TGTGCCAGCCAAGGGGTGGATACGCAGTATTTT
NA,TRBV28,NA,TRBJ1-1,CASSSNRAEAFF,TGTGCCAGCAGTTCTAACAGGGCTGAAGCTTTCTTT
TRBD1,TRBV9,few,TRBJ1-3,CASSGDREGNTIYF,TGTGCCAGCAGCGGCGACAGGGAGGGAAACACCATATATTTT
TRBD1,TRBV6-5,NA,TRBJ1-1,CASPRDRGRDPEAFF,TGTGCCAGTCCCCGGGACAGGGGGCGAGATCCTGAAGCTTTCTTT
NA,TRBV7-2,NA,TRBJ1-5,CASSLSGYSNQPQHF,TGTGCCAGCAGCTTATCAGGGTATAGCAATCAGCCCCAGCATTTT
TRBD2,TRBV6-2/TRBV6-3,few,TRBJ2-7,CASSKSGDHEQYF,TGTGCCAGCAGTAAGAGCGGGGACCACGAGCAGTACTTC
TRBD2,TRBV6-1,NA,TRBJ2-3,CASSEVAGALSTDTQYF,TGTGCCAGCAGTGAAGTAGCGGGGGCGCTAAGCACAGATACGCAGTATTTT
NA,TRBV3-1/TRBV3-2,NA,TRBJ2-7,CASSPTQTRYEQYF,TGTGCCAGCAGCCCGACCCAAACTAGATACGAGCAGTACTTC
TRBD1,TRBV5-4,NA,TRBJ1-2,CASSLQGTPYGYTF,TGTGCCAGCAGCTTACAGGGGACTCCCTATGGCTACACCTTC
NA,TRBV7-9,NA,TRBJ1-4,CASSLTGATNEKLFF,TGTGCCAGCAGCTTAACGGGGGCAACTAATGAAAAACTGTTTTTT
NA,TRBV19,NA,TRBJ1-1,CASSYPRQTNTEAFF,TGTGCCAGTAGTTATCCCAGACAGACGAACACTGAAGCTTTCTTT
NA,TRBV9,NA,TRBJ1-1,CASSHEQGHTEAFF,TGTGCCAGCAGCCACGAACAGGGACACACTGAAGCTTTCTTT
NA,TRBV15,NA,TRBJ1-5,CATSREWGGSQPQHF,TGTGCCACCAGCAGAGAGTGGGGGGGTAGTCAGCCCCAGCATTTT
NA,TRBV5-8,NA,TRBJ1-6,CASSPLIQSSPLHF,TGTGCCAGCAGCCCTCTAATACAGAGTTCACCCCTCCACTTT
TRBD1,TRBV29-1,NA,TRBJ1-2,CSVGTAPGTGGNYGYTF,TGCAGCGTTGGGACTGCGCCCGGGACAGGTGGGAACTATGGCTACACCTTC
NA,TRBV19,NA,TRBJ2-7,CASSIGAYEQYF,TGTGCCAGTAGTATCGGGGCCTACGAGCAGTACTTC
NA,TRBV5-6,NA,TRBJ1-2,CASSSGANYGYTF,TGTGCCAGCAGCTCAGGGGCTAACTATGGCTACACCTTC
NA,TRBV29-1,few,TRBJ2-3,CSVEVAASTDTQYF,TGCAGCGTTGAAGTAGCGGCTAGCACAGATACGCAGTATTTT
TRBD2,TRBV6-1,NA,TRBJ2-3,CASSAPPLAGGGTDTQYF,TGTGCCAGCAGTGCTCCCCCCTTAGCGGGGGGTGGTACAGATACGCAGTATTTT
TRBD1,TRBV9,NA,TRBJ1-1,CASSVGAGGNTEAFF,TGTGCCAGCAGCGTAGGGGCAGGGGGAAACACTGAAGCTTTCTTT
NA,TRBV19,NA,TRBJ2-7,CASGRGRSSYEQYF,TGTGCCTCAGGGCGGGGAAGAAGCTCCTACGAGCAGTACTTC
NA,TRBV27,NA,TRBJ2-1,CASSLYGGTYNEQFF,TGTGCCAGCAGTTTATACGGGGGAACCTACAATGAGCAGTTCTTC
TRBD1,TRBV18,few,TRBJ1-2,CASSPRTGLGYGYTF,TGTGCCAGCTCACCAAGGACAGGGCTCGGCTATGGCTACACCTTC
TRBD2,TRBV4-2,NA,TRBJ2-4,CASSQDQAGANIQYF,TGTGCCAGCAGCCAAGATCAAGCGGGGGCGAACATTCAGTACTTC
NA,TRBV4-2,NA,TRBJ2-2,CASSQDLLGQTGELFF,TGTGCCAGCAGCCAAGATCTCCTGGGGCAGACCGGGGAGCTGTTTTTT
NA,TRBV7-9,NA,TRBJ2-3,CASSSGQDYTDTQYF,TGTGCCAGCAGCTCCGGACAGGACTACACAGATACGCAGTATTTT
NA,TRBV5-5,NA,TRBJ1-2,CASSQPGREYYGYTF,TGTGCCAGCAGCCAACCCGGTCGGGAGTACTATGGCTACACCTTC
NA,TRBV9,NA,TRBJ1-3,CASSVAPGSSGNTIYF,TGTGCCAGCAGCGTAGCTCCAGGCAGCTCTGGAAACACCATATATTTT
TRBD1,TRBV18,few,TRBJ1-5,CASSLGTAGNQPQHF,TGTGCCAGCTCACTCGGGACAGCAGGCAATCAGCCCCAGCATTTT
TRBD1,TRBV6-1,NA,TRBJ1-5,CASSEKGTAVNQPQHF,TGTGCCAGCAGTGAAAAAGGGACAGCCGTAAATCAGCCCCAGCATTTT
NA,TRBV19,NA,TRBJ2-3,CASSMSLPHTQYF,TGTGCCAGTAGTATGTCCCTCCCTCATACGCAGTATTTT
NA,TRBV6-6,NA,TRBJ1-2,CASSYSKGDPRYGYTF,TGTGCCAGCAGTTACTCGAAGGGGGACCCAAGATATGGCTACACCTTC